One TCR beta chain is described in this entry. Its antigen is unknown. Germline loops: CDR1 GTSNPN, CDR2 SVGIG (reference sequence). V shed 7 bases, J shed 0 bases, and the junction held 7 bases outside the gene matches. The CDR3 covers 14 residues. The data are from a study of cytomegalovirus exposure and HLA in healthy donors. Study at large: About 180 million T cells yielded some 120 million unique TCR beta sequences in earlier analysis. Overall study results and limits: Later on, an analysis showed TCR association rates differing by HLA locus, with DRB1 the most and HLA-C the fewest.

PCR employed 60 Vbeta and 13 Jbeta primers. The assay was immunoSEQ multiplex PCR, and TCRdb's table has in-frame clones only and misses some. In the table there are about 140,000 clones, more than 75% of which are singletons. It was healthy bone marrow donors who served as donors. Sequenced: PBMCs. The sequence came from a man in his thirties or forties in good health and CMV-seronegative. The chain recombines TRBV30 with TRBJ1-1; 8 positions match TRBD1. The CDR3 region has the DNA TGTGCCTCCAAGACAGGGGCACTGAACACTGAAGCTTTCTTT. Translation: CASKTGALNTEAFF.